This TCR beta chain was captured by sequencing in a study of T-cell reconstitution after alpha-beta-depleted transplantation in children. Unique molecular identifiers were incorporated when the TCRbeta library was constructed. Using its own MiXCR run on the PCR reads, TCRdb lists one record per CDR3 protein. The repertoire consists of 45,000 to 55,000 distinct CDR3 sequences, with around 9.2% occurring once and the leading ten covering roughly 29%. With 3 bases removed from V and 8 bases from J, the gap between germline ends came to 13 bases. From germline, CDR1 is DFQATT and CDR2 SNEGSKA (reference sequence). This CDR3 contains 12 residues.

This TCR was recovered from a male patient aged 2-15 years who had a stem cell transplant for chronic granulomatous disease, so the T cells may come from the graft donor. The material was PBMCs, mostly from graft donor cells, obtained 60 days after TCRalphabeta/CD19-depleted stem cell transplant. V usage is TRBV20-1 and J usage is TRBJ1-2; maybe TRBD1 (6 bases). The CDR3 here is CSASHGQMGYTF. For the CDR3, the DNA is TGCAGTGCTAGTCACGGACAGATGGGCTACACCTTC.